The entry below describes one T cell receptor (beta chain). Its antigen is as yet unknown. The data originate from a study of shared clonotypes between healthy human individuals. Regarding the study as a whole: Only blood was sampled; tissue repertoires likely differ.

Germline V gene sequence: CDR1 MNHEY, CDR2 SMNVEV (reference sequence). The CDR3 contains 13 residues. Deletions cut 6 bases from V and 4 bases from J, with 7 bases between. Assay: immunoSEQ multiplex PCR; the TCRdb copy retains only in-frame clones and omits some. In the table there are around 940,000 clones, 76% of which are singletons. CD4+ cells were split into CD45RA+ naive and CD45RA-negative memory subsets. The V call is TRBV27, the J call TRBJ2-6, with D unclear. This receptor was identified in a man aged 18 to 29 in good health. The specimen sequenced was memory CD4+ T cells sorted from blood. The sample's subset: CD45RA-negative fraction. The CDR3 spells CASRGTGANVLTF. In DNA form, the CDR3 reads TGTGCCAGCAGGGGCACCGGGGCCAACGTCCTGACTTTC. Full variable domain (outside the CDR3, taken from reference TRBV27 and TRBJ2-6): EAQVTQNPRYLITVTGKKLTVTCSQNMNHEYMSWYRQDPGLGLRQIYYSMNVEVTDKGDVPEGYKVSRKEKRNFPLILESPSPNQTSLYFCASRGTGANVLTFGAGSRLTVL.